Shown below are 28 T cell receptor beta chains from a single sample sequenced in a study of blood T cell repertoires in COVID-19. TCRdb's table, derived via immunoSEQ multiplex PCR, lists solely in-frame clones and lacks some. This table has about 120,000 clones, around 86% appearing once. The sample comprised peripheral blood. These receptors came from a woman in her sixties or seventies with acute or convalescent COVID-19.

J is TRBJ1-6 and V is TRBV9; 9 bases fit TRBD1. In germline, CDR1 is SGDLS, CDR2 YYNGEE. The CDR3 runs to 14 residues. V trimming: 4 bases; J trimming: 9 bases; junction bases outside the gene matches: 5. In nucleotides, the CDR3 is TGTGCCAGCAGCACGGGGACAGGGATTTCACCCCTCCACTTT. This sequence encodes CASSTGTGISPLHF.

The chain uses TRBV10-3 and TRBJ2-7, with 10 bases matching TRBD2. The CDR3 is made up of 15 amino acids. Germline V gene sequence: CDR1 ENHRY, CDR2 SYGVKD. The V gene end was trimmed by 3 bases and the J gene end by 4 bases; junction bases not matched to a gene: 6. CDR3 sequence (DNA): TGTGCCATCAGTGAATCTAGCGGGGGAAATTACGAGCAGTACTTC. Its translation: CAISESSGGNYEQYF.

The chain has TRBV5-4 and TRBJ2-3; 14 nucleotides line up with TRBD2. CDR3 size: 17 residues. Trimming at V came to 3 bases and at J to 7 bases, leaving 10 bases not matched to a gene. CDR1 is SGHNT and CDR2 is YYREEE in the germline V gene (reference sequence). The CDR3 sequence: CASSSTPGLAGGHTQYF. Here the CDR3 DNA reads TGTGCCAGCAGCTCAACCCCCGGACTAGCGGGGGGTCATACGCAGTATTTT.

The rearrangement joins TRBV7-3 to TRBJ2-1; 7 positions agree with TRBD2. In germline, CDR1 is SGHTA, CDR2 FQGTGA. Trimming took 2 bases from V and 5 from J; bases not matched to a gene: 6. The CDR3 has 15 amino acids. The CDR3 sequence is CASSLSLGTNNEQFF. The CDR3 DNA follows: TGTGCCAGCAGCTTATCTCTTGGGACTAACAATGAGCAGTTCTTC.

The chain links TRBV10-2 to TRBJ1-2; 7 bases align to TRBD1. The CDR3 loop spans 18 amino acids. Trimming cost V 2 bases and J 4 bases; bases outside gene matches: 16. The germline V gene has CDR1 WSHSY and CDR2 SAAADI. The CDR3 bases are TGCGCCAGCAGTGAGGGACAGGTTTTACACGGGCCATTCTATGGCTACACCTTC. This encodes CASSEGQVLHGPFYGYTF.

V usage is TRBV2 and J usage is TRBJ2-5, with TRBD1 as a possible D gene (5 bases). Germline CDR1 and CDR2: SNHLY and FYNNEI. V was shortened by 2 bases and J by 4 bases, with 14 bases between the two germline ends. The CDR3 length is 15 residues. The CDR3: CASSERVGVGETQYF. The CDR3 nucleotides are TGTGCCAGCAGTGAAAGGGTAGGGGTCGGAGAGACCCAGTACTTC. Variable domain in full (rest from reference TRBV2 and TRBJ2-5): EPEVTQTPSHQVTQMGQEVILRCVPISNHLYFYWYRQILGQKVEFLVSFYNNEISEKSEIFDDQFSVERPDGSNFTLKIRSTKLEDSAMYFCASSERVGVGETQYFGPGTRLLVL.

CDR3 loop: CASSQDTGVGPLHF. For the CDR3, the DNA is TGTGCCAGCAGCCAAGATACAGGGGTGGGTCCCCTCCACTTT. The chain carries TRBV3-1 (or the pseudogene TRBV3-2) and TRBJ1-6, with 7 nucleotides matching TRBD1. V shed 0 bases and J 13 bases; nucleotides not matched to a gene: 6. CDR1 and CDR2 from the germline V gene are LGHDT and YNNKEL (reference sequence). The CDR3 contains 14 residues.

This clone has a single count. V gene TRBV30 combines with J gene TRBJ1-6; D is perhaps TRBD1 (5 bases). The germline gives CDR1 GTSNPN, CDR2 SVGIG (reference sequence). There are 15 residues in the CDR3. Between the trimmed V and J ends, which lost 0 bases and 7 bases, there was a span of 13 bases. CDR3 region: CAWSVQQGGNSPLHF. CDR3 in DNA: TGTGCCTGGAGTGTACAGCAGGGCGGAAATTCACCCCTCCACTTT.

The chain combines TRBV13 with TRBJ1-4; the match to TRBD1 covers 8 bases. The CDR3 runs to 14 residues. Unmatched junction bases numbered 7, after V lost 5 bases and J lost 8 bases. Germline CDR1 and CDR2: PRHDT and FYEKMQ (reference sequence). CDR3 amino acids: CASSKDRAGEKLFF. The CDR3 nucleotides are TGTGCCAGCAGCAAGGACAGGGCTGGCGAAAAACTGTTTTTT.

This chain connects TRBV19 to TRBJ1-1; D not certain. V dropped 3 bases and J dropped 5 bases, with 16 bases sitting between them. Germline values: CDR1 LNHDA, CDR2 SQIVND (reference sequence). This CDR3 has 15 amino acids. DNA for the CDR3: TGTGCCAGTAGTATGGTCCTAGGAGTTGGGACTGAAGCTTTCTTT. This encodes CASSMVLGVGTEAFF.

The chain links TRBV2 to TRBJ1-4; D might be TRBD1 (5 bases). V lost 6 bases and J 5 bases, leaving 13 bases between the germline ends. Germline CDR1 reads SNHLY; CDR2 reads FYNNEI. This CDR3 is built from 14 residues. CDR3 in DNA: TGTGCCAGCAGAATCAGGGTTACAAATGAAAAACTGTTTTTT. This codes for CASRIRVTNEKLFF.

V gene TRBV5-1 combines with J gene TRBJ2-1; the match to TRBD2 covers 9 bases. The ends lost 2 bases at V and 5 bases at J; junction bases unmatched: 8. Germline V lookup: CDR1 SGHRS, CDR2 YFSETQ. The CDR3 spans 16 residues. As DNA, the CDR3 is TGCGCCAGCAGCTTCTGGTCGAGCGGGGGGAACAATGAGCAGTTCTTC. This encodes CASSFWSSGGNNEQFF.

The V gene is TRBV19, the J gene TRBJ2-7; TRBD1 matches at 8 bases. With 3 bases clipped from V and 5 bases from J, the junction kept 3 bases outside the gene matches. Germline lookup yields CDR1 LNHDA and CDR2 SQIVND (reference sequence). This CDR3 is built from 13 residues. The CDR3 region has the DNA TGTGCCAGTAGTATGACAGGGGACCACGAGCAGTACTTC. It is translated as CASSMTGDHEQYF.

In DNA, the CDR3 is TGTGCCAGCAGCCGGAGGAGCTCTGGAAACACCATATATTTT. Its translation is CASSRRSSGNTIYF. The chain carries TRBV13 and TRBJ1-3; D unresolved. Trimming removed 5 bases at V and 0 bases at J, with 8 bases between. Germline V lookup: CDR1 PRHDT, CDR2 FYEKMQ (reference sequence). The CDR3 sequence is 14 residues long. The variable domain in full, completed from reference TRBV13 and TRBJ1-3, reads AAGVIQSPRHLIKEKRETATLKCYPIPRHDTVYWYQQGPGQDPQFLISFYEKMQSDKGSIPDRFSAQQFSDYHSELNMSSLELGDSALYFCASSRRSSGNTIYFGEGSWLTVV.

This rearrangement joins TRBV11-3 to TRBJ2-1, with 13 bases identical to TRBD2. Germline trimming cut 5 bases from V and 6 bases from J; bases unmatched to any gene: 7. Germline lookup yields CDR1 SGHNT and CDR2 YENEEA. This CDR3 comprises 16 residues. The CDR3 bases are TGTGCCAGCAGCCGTGGGACTAGCGGGGCGGGCAATGAGCAGTTCTTC. Translating it yields CASSRGTSGAGNEQFF.

V usage is TRBV3-1 (or the pseudogene TRBV3-2) and J usage is TRBJ2-2; 8 bases match TRBD1. The junction had 2 bases not matched to a gene; V was cut back by 4 bases and J by 4 bases. Germline CDR1 reads LGHDT; CDR2 reads YNNKEL (reference sequence). The CDR3 is made up of 14 amino acids. The CDR3 protein is CASSLTGGTGELFF. As DNA, the CDR3 is TGTGCCAGCAGCCTTACAGGGGGCACCGGGGAGCTGTTTTTT.

This chain's CDR3 is CASTGGYEQYF. The CDR3 nucleotides are TGTGCCAGTACCGGGGGCTACGAGCAGTACTTC. The rearrangement joins TRBV19 to TRBJ2-7; D might be TRBD2 (6 bases). V was cut by 7 bases and J by 3 bases, with 7 bases left in between. The CDR3 covers 11 residues. Germline CDR1 is LNHDA and CDR2 is SQIVND (reference sequence).

As concerns this clone: This CDR3 is also generated by other DNA sequences in the sample. This sequence joins TRBV5-6 and TRBJ1-3, with D maybe TRBD1 (5 bases). In germline, CDR1 is SGHDT, CDR2 YYEEEE. The CDR3 covers 17 residues. Trimming cost V 4 bases and J 0 bases, with 17 bases left between them. CDR3 loop: CASSLVGQGYSGNTIYF. DNA for the CDR3: TGTGCCAGCAGCCTTGTGGGGCAGGGCTACTCTGGAAACACCATATATTTT.

V usage is TRBV28 and J usage is TRBJ1-2, with D maybe TRBD1 (6 bases). Trimming shortened V by 3 bases and J by 4 bases, and 15 bases separated the two germline ends. This CDR3 is 15 amino acids long. Germline CDR1 and CDR2: MDHEN and SYDVKM. In DNA, the CDR3 is TGTGCCAGCAGTTTGTGGGGGGGGCCCTCCTATGGCTACACCTTC. This translates into CASSLWGGPSYGYTF.

This clone was detected once. The V call is TRBV7-4, the J call TRBJ2-1; D is perhaps TRBD2 (5 bases). V lost 5 bases to trimming and J lost 7 bases, with 21 bases between them. The CDR3 covers 16 residues. Looked up from germline, CDR1 is SGHVT and CDR2 is SQSDAQ. The CDR3 spells CASSPPGGAYENEQFF. The CDR3, as DNA: TGTGCCAGCAGCCCCCCTGGAGGTGCGTATGAGAATGAGCAGTTCTTC.

The chain is built from TRBV7-6 and TRBJ1-5; a weak D match, TRBD1 (6 bases). The CDR3 spans 14 residues. Germline V gene data show CDR1 as SGHVS and CDR2 as FNYEAQ. V lost 4 bases to trimming and J lost 6 bases, with 13 bases between them. The CDR3 region is CASSSIGGGQPQHF. Written as DNA, the CDR3 is TGTGCCAGCAGCTCAATAGGGGGGGGTCAGCCCCAGCATTTT.

V and J are TRBV5-1 and TRBJ2-1; 8 nucleotides match TRBD2. With 3 bases clipped from V and 6 bases from J, the junction kept 8 bases outside the gene matches. CDR1 is SGHRS, CDR2 YFSETQ, per germline. This CDR3 is built from 15 residues. CDR3 loop: CASSWGAGGPNEQFF. In DNA, the CDR3 is TGCGCCAGCAGCTGGGGTGCGGGGGGACCCAATGAGCAGTTCTTC.

This clone was counted only a few times. The V gene is TRBV28, the J gene TRBJ2-7; 8 bases match TRBD2. The CDR3 totals 15 residues. The germline V gene has CDR1 MDHEN and CDR2 SYDVKM. V was pared by 6 bases and J by 7 bases, with 14 bases of the junction left unmatched. In DNA, the CDR3 is TGTGCCAGCAGGACCCCGGGGGGGCCTAAGGGGGAGCAGTACTTC. This codes for CASRTPGGPKGEQYF.

V and J are TRBV11-2 and TRBJ1-2; the D gene is possibly TRBD1 (6 bases). From germline, CDR1 is SGHAT and CDR2 FQNNGV. Trimming took off 6 bases at V and 6 bases at J, with 14 bases between the two ends. The CDR3 totals 13 residues. The chain's CDR3 is CASSLDSLHGYTF. The DNA for the CDR3 is TGTGCCAGCAGTCTGGACAGCCTCCATGGCTACACCTTC.

The rearrangement uses TRBV12-3 or TRBV12-4 and TRBJ2-1; D gene unclear. The CDR3 is 11 amino acids. Trimming removed 8 bases at V and 4 bases at J, with 6 bases between. CDR3 sequence reads: CASVLYNEQFF. The CDR3 coding sequence is TGTGCCAGCGTACTTTACAATGAGCAGTTCTTC.

The CDR3 sequence is CASTNQGLEAFF. In nucleotides, the CDR3 is TGTGCCTCCACCAATCAGGGGCTTGAAGCTTTCTTT. The genes are TRBV30 and TRBJ1-1, with D perhaps TRBD1 (6 bases). Germline V gene data show CDR1 as GTSNPN and CDR2 as SVGIG (reference sequence). The CDR3 covers 12 residues. Trimming stripped 7 bases from V and 7 bases from J, with 16 bases between.

The chain links TRBV27 to TRBJ1-3; D not certain. Germline loops: CDR1 MNHEY, CDR2 SMNVEV (reference sequence). The CDR3 length is 14 residues. V shed 2 bases and J shed 4 bases, with 9 bases lying between them. The chain's CDR3 is CASSLGPGGNTIYF. In nucleotides, the CDR3 is TGTGCCAGCAGTTTAGGGCCCGGCGGAAACACCATATATTTT.

The rearrangement links TRBV19 to TRBJ2-7; TRBD1 agrees at 8 bases. Germline V gives CDR1 LNHDA, CDR2 SQIVND (reference sequence). J gave up 2 bases and V 6 bases, and 9 bases lay outside the gene matches. This CDR3 is built from 15 residues. The CDR3 region is CASSTQGAGAYEQYF. CDR3 coding DNA: TGTGCCAGTAGCACCCAGGGGGCTGGCGCCTACGAGCAGTACTTC.